This T cell receptor beta chain was profiled in a study of blood T cells in healthy people across ages. Findings of the study overall: Naive CD4+ cells and diversity were both higher in long-lived donors than in aged donors. The authors considered diversity estimates from one million T cells to be underestimates.

The extraction recovered at least 5.5 micrograms of total RNA per sample. PCR was performed a second time for about 7 to 11 cycles using a sample-barcoded 5' primer and a J-beta primer mix. TCRdb itself ran the 5' RACE reads through MiXCR, one entry per CDR3 protein. The sample lists over a million distinct CDR3 sequences, roughly 40% occurring once. In germline, CDR1 is SGHRS, CDR2 YFSETQ. This CDR3 region has 16 residues. J lost 5 bases, V lost 4 bases, and 11 bases had no gene match. This clonotype was detected only a few times. What it recognizes is unknown. The material sequenced was blood. The J gene is TRBJ2-3, the V gene TRBV5-1; TRBD1 aligns across 9 bases. This receptor was obtained from a woman between 18 and 30 years old in good health. The CDR3 sequence: CASSLLGGQGGDTQYF. CDR3 coding DNA: TGCGCCAGCAGCCTTCTTGGGGGACAGGGAGGAGATACGCAGTATTTT. The full variable domain, with the rest looked up from reference TRBV5-1 and TRBJ2-3, is KAGVTQTPRYLIKTRGQQVTLSCSPISGHRSVSWYQQTPGQGLQFLFEYFSETQRNKGNFPGRFSGRQFSNSRSEMNVSTLELGDSALYLCASSLLGGQGGDTQYFGPGTRLTVL.